This T cell receptor (beta chain) was profiled in a study of blood T cell repertoires in COVID-19. Across the study: Nucleic acid was either cDNA or gDNA, and it came from T cells, B-cell-depleted T cells, or PBMCs.

The CDR3 has 15 residues. CDR1 and CDR2 from the germline V gene are SGHTA and FQGNSA. Trimming removed 1 base at V and 5 bases at J, with 14 bases between. As originally analysed: Estimation of nucleated cell counts relied on the amplification of reference gene primers. Sequenced by immunoSEQ multiplex PCR; TCRdb stores in-frame clones only, minus some. V and J calls and clone size follow that table, whereas D and trimming were derived from the DNA. The table shows 65,000 to 95,000 clones, with about 89% occurring only once. The sequenced sample consisted of peripheral blood. J is TRBJ1-1 and V is TRBV7-2; TRBD1 might be the D (6 bases). This TCR was recovered from a man aged 50 or older with COVID-19, enrolled during active disease. CDR3: CASSLGEQGWTEAFF. CDR3 nucleotides: TGTGCCAGCAGCTTAGGGGAACAGGGTTGGACTGAAGCTTTCTTT.